This entry concerns a single T cell receptor (beta chain). The target antigen is unknown. The time point was: cycle 4 day 1 (C4D1), after less than seven weeks of nivolumab. Every single patient, without exception, relapsed after autologous stem cell transplantation, and brentuximab vedotin exposure varied. The CDR3 extends over 22 amino acids. Germline-derived CDR1 and CDR2 are MDHEN and SYDVKM. Trimming cost V 3 bases and J 1 base, with 34 bases left between them. The sample belongs to a study of PD-1 blockade in classical Hodgkin lymphoma. Overall study context: Patients got intravenous nivolumab 3 mg/kg every 2 weeks.

The study's findings and limits: Nivolumab starters within 1 year of ASCT were excluded. Reported findings placed baseline TCR diversity lower in newly diagnosed patients (compared with healthy donors). Partial responders and progressors had significantly lower baseline TCR diversity.

TCRdb's copy holds only in-frame clones and misses some; the assay was immunoSEQ multiplex PCR. Of 40,000 to 50,000 clones detected, around 69% appear once; the ten largest clones hold roughly 3%. This specimen consisted of peripheral blood mononuclear cells (PBMCs), obtained before the fourth cycle of nivolumab. This TCR was sampled from a human donor with classical Hodgkin lymphoma. The rearrangement uses TRBV28 and TRBJ2-7; D perhaps matches TRBD1 (6 bases). CDR3 residues: CASSFPTGSFWTVGSLSYEQYF. The CDR3 DNA sequence: TGTGCCAGCAGTTTCCCGACAGGTTCCTTCTGGACCGTTGGGTCTCTTTCCTACGAGCAGTACTTC. The full variable domain, its missing parts supplied by reference TRBV28 and TRBJ2-7, is DVKVTQSSRYLVKRTGEKVFLECVQDMDHENMFWYRQDPGLGLRLIYFSYDVKMKEKGDIPEGYSVSREKKERFSLILESASTNQTSMYLCASSFPTGSFWTVGSLSYEQYFGPGTRLTVT.